The 18 T cell receptor beta chains in this list originate from one sample, sequenced in a study of blood T cell repertoires in COVID-19. Profiling relied on immunoSEQ multiplex PCR, and the TCRdb table lists in-frame clones only, not all of them. The data hold over 150,000 clones, with roughly 87% observed a single time. The sequencing input was peripheral blood. The receptors stem from an older woman with COVID-19, enrolled during active disease.

This clone appeared a single time. The rearrangement uses TRBV5-1 and TRBJ2-3, with 10 positions matching TRBD2. This CDR3 contains 16 residues. V dropped 4 bases and J dropped 4; count of bases not matched to a gene: 9. Germline V gives CDR1 SGHRS, CDR2 YFSETQ. CDR3 amino acids: CASSDPRAGGADTQYF. For the CDR3, the DNA is TGCGCCAGCAGCGACCCGCGAGCGGGAGGGGCAGATACGCAGTATTTT. Using reference TRBV5-1 and TRBJ2-3 for the parts outside the CDR3, the full variable domain is KAGVTQTPRYLIKTRGQQVTLSCSPISGHRSVSWYQQTPGQGLQFLFEYFSETQRNKGNFPGRFSGRQFSNSRSEMNVSTLELGDSALYLCASSDPRAGGADTQYFGPGTRLTVL.

This clone was detected once. The chain has TRBV6-6 and TRBJ1-1; 12 positions match TRBD1. The germline CDR1 and CDR2 sequences are MNHNY and SVGAGI (reference sequence). This CDR3 is 14 amino acids long. Trimming took 6 bases from V and 7 from J; bases not matched to a gene: 6. Written as DNA, the CDR3 is TGTGCCAGCAGGCCGGGACAGGGGGCGATTGAAGCTTTCTTT. It yields the protein CASRPGQGAIEAFF.

The chain links TRBV6-6 to TRBJ2-5; 11 bases fit TRBD1. Trimming took 2 bases from V and 5 from J; bases not matched to a gene: 7. Germline CDR1 and CDR2: MNHNY and SVGAGI (reference sequence). The CDR3 runs 16 residues. In nucleotides, the CDR3 is TGTGCCAGCAGTTACCGGACAGGGGGCGCCGGGGAGACCCAGTACTTC. Its translation is CASSYRTGGAGETQYF.

This clone was observed a few times. The chain links TRBV4-3 to TRBJ2-3; D gene unclear. This CDR3 spans 13 amino acids. The V and J ends lost 2 bases and 4 bases respectively, with 7 bases between them. CDR1 LGHNA and CDR2 YSLEER come from the germline V gene. The CDR3 DNA follows: TGCGCCAGCAGCCAAAGGAGAGCAGATACGCAGTATTTT. Its protein product is CASSQRRADTQYF.

This clone has just a few counts. The genes are TRBV30 and TRBJ1-1, with D perhaps TRBD1 (5 bases). The CDR3 is 13 residues long. The V end lost 6 bases, the J end lost 5 bases, and 16 bases lay between the germline ends. CDR1 is GTSNPN, CDR2 SVGIG, per germline (reference sequence). The CDR3 sequence is CACGTVSRTEAFF. As DNA, the CDR3 is TGTGCCTGTGGGACTGTAAGCAGGACTGAAGCTTTCTTT.

CDR3 region: CASSLGAGEKLFF. In nucleotides, the CDR3 is TGTGCCAGCAGCTTGGGGGCCGGTGAAAAACTGTTTTTT. V gene TRBV5-6 combines with J gene TRBJ1-4; D is undetermined. V was shortened by 0 bases and J by 7 bases, with 7 bases between the two germline ends. This CDR3 has 13 amino acids. Germline values: CDR1 SGHDT, CDR2 YYEEEE.

J is TRBJ2-5 and V is TRBV7-6; the match to TRBD2 covers 10 bases. Germline trimming cut 3 bases from V and 4 bases from J; bases unmatched to any gene: 5. This CDR3 region has 15 residues. Germline CDR1 reads SGHVS; CDR2 reads FNYEAQ. The CDR3 region is CASSFLAGAGETQYF. For the CDR3, the DNA is TGTGCCAGCAGCTTCCTAGCGGGAGCGGGAGAGACCCAGTACTTC.

The V gene is TRBV7-9, the J gene TRBJ2-7; 8 bases fit TRBD2. Germline CDR1 SEHNR, CDR2 FQNEAQ (reference sequence). There are 14 residues in the CDR3. The CDR3 DNA sequence: TGTGCAACCAGAGGGGCGGGAGGAACCTACGAGCAGTACTTC. Its protein is CATRGAGGTYEQYF.

The DNA of the CDR3 is TGTGCCAGTAGTATAGATCGATGGCAGGGGAGTCAGCCCCAGCATTTT. Protein product: CASSIDRWQGSQPQHF. The chain recombines TRBV19 with TRBJ1-5; TRBD1 might be the D (6 bases). The CDR3 runs to 16 residues. Trimming stripped 0 bases from V and 6 bases from J, with 15 bases between. Germline V lookup: CDR1 LNHDA, CDR2 SQIVND (reference sequence).

The rearrangement uses TRBV19 and TRBJ2-1; TRBD1 matches at 8 bases. V lost 7 bases to trimming and J lost 7 bases; unmatched junction nucleotides: 9. The CDR3 totals 14 residues. CDR1 is LNHDA and CDR2 is SQIVND in the germline V gene (reference sequence). The CDR3 DNA reads TGTGCCAGTAATGACAGGGGAGCGCCAAATGAGCAGTTCTTC. It translates to CASNDRGAPNEQFF.

This chain links TRBV6-2 or TRBV6-3 with TRBJ1-6; no clear D gene. Germline V gene data show CDR1 as MNHEY and CDR2 as SVGEGT. The CDR3 is 13 amino acids. The V and J ends lost 4 bases and 6 bases respectively, with 7 bases between them. The CDR3 bases are TGTGCCAGCAGTTGGGCAGTTAATTCACCCCTCCACTTT. This gives the protein CASSWAVNSPLHF.

The gene calls are TRBV18 and TRBJ2-2, with 7 positions matching TRBD1. The CDR3 is 14 amino acids. The V gene end was trimmed by 6 bases and the J gene end by 4 bases; junction bases not matched to a gene: 5. Germline assignment: CDR1 KGHSH and CDR2 LQKENI. The CDR3 nucleotides read TGTGCCAGCTCCCTGGGACAGAGCACCGGGGAGCTGTTTTTT. It codes for CASSLGQSTGELFF.

V gene TRBV7-2 combines with J gene TRBJ2-3; 7 bases fit TRBD2. V was clipped by 4 bases and J by 4 bases; unmatched bases: 14. Germline values: CDR1 SGHTA, CDR2 FQGNSA. This CDR3 comprises 17 residues. The CDR3 reads CASSYQASGRASDTQYF. As DNA, the CDR3 is TGTGCCAGCAGCTACCAGGCTAGCGGTAGAGCGTCAGATACGCAGTATTTT. The entire variable domain, with the rest obtained from reference TRBV7-2 and TRBJ2-3, is as follows: GAGVSQSPSNKVTEKGKDVELRCDPISGHTALYWYRQSLGQGLEFLIYFQGNSAPDKSGLPSDRFSAERTGGSVSTLTIQRTQQEDSAVYLCASSYQASGRASDTQYFGPGTRLTVL.

This clone occurred a few times. The V gene is TRBV7-2, the J gene TRBJ1-2, with 7 bases identical to TRBD1. Unmatched junction bases numbered 10, after V lost 4 bases and J lost 8 bases. This CDR3 comprises 14 residues. Per the germline V gene, CDR1 is SGHTA and CDR2 is FQGNSA. The CDR3 here is CASSSYKQGKGYTF. The CDR3 nucleotides read TGTGCCAGCAGCTCATACAAACAGGGGAAAGGCTACACCTTC. Together with reference TRBV7-2 and TRBJ1-2, the CDR3 gives the full variable domain: GAGVSQSPSNKVTEKGKDVELRCDPISGHTALYWYRQSLGQGLEFLIYFQGNSAPDKSGLPSDRFSAERTGGSVSTLTIQRTQQEDSAVYLCASSSYKQGKGYTFGSGTRLTVV.

The V call is TRBV27, the J call TRBJ2-2; no firm D call. CDR1 MNHEY and CDR2 SMNVEV come from the germline V gene (reference sequence). V gave up 4 bases and J gave up 4 bases, with 10 bases separating them. This CDR3 is built from 14 residues. The CDR3 loop reads CASSSLFGTGELFF. CDR3 sequence (DNA): TGTGCCAGCAGTTCACTTTTTGGCACCGGGGAGCTGTTTTTT.

The rearrangement links TRBV14 to TRBJ2-2; maybe TRBD2 (6 bases). The V gene's germline CDR1 is SGHDN and CDR2 FVKESK. The CDR3 consists of 16 residues. With 5 bases removed from V and 4 bases from J, the gap between germline ends came to 17 bases. The CDR3 loop is CASSGRTPGGTGELFF. The CDR3, as DNA: TGTGCCAGCAGCGGCCGGACACCCGGGGGCACCGGGGAGCTGTTTTTT.

CDR3 in amino acids: CATSSGASGTQDTQYF. Here the CDR3 DNA reads TGTGCCACCAGCAGCGGTGCTAGCGGGACCCAAGATACGCAGTATTTT. This chain connects TRBV15 to TRBJ2-3; 9 bases are a match to TRBD2. Germline V CDR1 and CDR2: LNHNV, YYDKDF (reference sequence). The CDR3 contains 16 residues. V trimming: 3 bases; J trimming: 5 bases; junction bases outside the gene matches: 9.

This chain connects TRBV5-1 to TRBJ1-6; no clear D. Trimming cost V 5 bases and J 7 bases, with 13 bases left between them. The CDR3 has 14 residues. Germline V gives CDR1 SGHRS, CDR2 YFSETQ. CDR3 nucleotide sequence: TGCGCCAGCAGACCGAGGAGGGAAAATTCACCCCTCCACTTT. Protein sequence: CASRPRRENSPLHF.